In its sample, the clone carrying this TCR beta chain was seen once. The data originate from a study of blood T cell repertoires in COVID-19. About the research overall: In each case, the material was cDNA or gDNA derived from T cells, B-cell-depleted T cells, or PBMCs.

Seattle patient enrollment occurred during active infection, with longitudinal follow-up thereafter. Original processing notes: Estimated nucleated cell counts came from reference gene primer amplification. Clones were read by immunoSEQ multiplex PCR, and TCRdb kept only the in-frame ones, dropping some. The V and J calls and the clone size are those of that table, but D and trimming were determined from the DNA. This table holds roughly 200,000 clones, roughly 80% found once. Losses at the gene ends were 6 bases for V and 5 bases for J; bases not matched to a gene: 17. CDR1 and CDR2 (germline): SGHTA, FQGNSA. This CDR3 has 17 residues.

The sample taken for sequencing was peripheral blood. This sequence originates from a woman aged 80 or older with COVID-19, enrolled during active disease. The chain couples TRBV7-2 to TRBJ2-3; 7 bases line up with TRBD2. The CDR3 sequence is CASSQALAASGQDTQYF. The DNA for the CDR3 is TGTGCCAGCAGTCAGGCCTTGGCGGCTAGCGGTCAAGATACGCAGTATTTT.